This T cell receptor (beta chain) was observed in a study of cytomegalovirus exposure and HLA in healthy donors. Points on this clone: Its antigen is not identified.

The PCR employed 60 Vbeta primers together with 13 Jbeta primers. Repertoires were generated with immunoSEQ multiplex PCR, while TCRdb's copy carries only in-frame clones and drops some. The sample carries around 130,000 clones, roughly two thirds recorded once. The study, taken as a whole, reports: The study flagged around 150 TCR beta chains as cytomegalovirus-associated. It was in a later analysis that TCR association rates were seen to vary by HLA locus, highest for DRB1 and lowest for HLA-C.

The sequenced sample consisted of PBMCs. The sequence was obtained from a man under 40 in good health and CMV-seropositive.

The CDR3 reads CATGETGLGQPQHF. CDR3 sequence (DNA): TGTGCCACGGGGGAGACTGGGTTGGGGCAGCCCCAGCATTTT. The V and J genes are TRBV10-3 and TRBJ1-5; possibly TRBD1 for D (5 bases). Germline CDR1 is ENHRY and CDR2 is SYGVKD. This CDR3 is built from 14 residues. V dropped 10 bases and J dropped 7 bases, with 20 bases sitting between them.